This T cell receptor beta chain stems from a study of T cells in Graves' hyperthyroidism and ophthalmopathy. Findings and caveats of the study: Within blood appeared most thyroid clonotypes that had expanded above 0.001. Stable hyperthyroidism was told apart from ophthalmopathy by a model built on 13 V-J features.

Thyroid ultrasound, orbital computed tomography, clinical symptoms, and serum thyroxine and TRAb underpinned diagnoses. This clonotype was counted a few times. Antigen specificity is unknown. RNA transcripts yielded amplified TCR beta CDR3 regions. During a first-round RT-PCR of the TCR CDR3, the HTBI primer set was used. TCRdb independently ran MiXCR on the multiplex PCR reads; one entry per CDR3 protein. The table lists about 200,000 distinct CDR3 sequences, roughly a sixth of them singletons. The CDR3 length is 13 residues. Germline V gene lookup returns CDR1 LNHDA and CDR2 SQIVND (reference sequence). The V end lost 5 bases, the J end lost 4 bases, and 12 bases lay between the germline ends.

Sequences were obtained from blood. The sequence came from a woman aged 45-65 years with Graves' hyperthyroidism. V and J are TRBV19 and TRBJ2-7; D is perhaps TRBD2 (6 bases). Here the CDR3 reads CASSPAGLYEQYF. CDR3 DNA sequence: TGTGCCAGTAGTCCGGCGGGACTGTACGAGCAGTACTTC.